The next 30 T cell receptor beta chains were all read from a single sample in a study of graft-versus-host responses after intestinal transplantation. Libraries were prepared by immunoSEQ multiplex PCR; TCRdb keeps only in-frame clonotypes and omits some of them. Here the sample spans around 96,000 clones, 75% to 95% being singletons. Here the sequenced sample was PBMCs, taken approximately 470 days after intestinal transplant. The origin of the receptors is a human patient who received an intestinal transplant, so some T cells may come from the graft donor.

The gene calls are TRBV6-1 and TRBJ1-1; no clear D. V lost 5 bases and J 3 bases, leaving 16 bases between the germline ends. Germline loops: CDR1 MNHNS, CDR2 SASEGT. The CDR3 loop spans 15 amino acids. In DNA form, the CDR3 reads TGTGCCAGCAGTTCCCTAGAGGGTTTGCACACTGAAGCTTTCTTT. It codes for CASSSLEGLHTEAFF.

Of note for this clone: This sample includes further DNA sequences coding for the same CDR3. The rearrangement links TRBV20-1 to TRBJ2-5; D gene unclear. The CDR3 has 11 amino acids. V dropped 5 bases and J dropped 2 bases, with 6 bases sitting between them. Germline CDR1 and CDR2: DFQATT and SNEGSKA (reference sequence). For the CDR3, the DNA is TGCAGTGCTGGGCGGCAAGAGACCCAGTACTTC. It codes for CSAGRQETQYF.

The chain is built from TRBV6-5 and TRBJ1-4, with unresolved D. CDR1 and CDR2 (germline): MNHEY, SVGAGI. V was pared by 6 bases and J by 8 bases, with 16 bases between. CDR3 size: 14 residues. The CDR3 protein is CASRPWPDPEKLFF. The DNA of the CDR3 is TGTGCCAGCAGGCCCTGGCCTGATCCCGAAAAACTGTTTTTT.

The chain combines TRBV5-1 with TRBJ2-5, with 7 bases lining up with TRBD1. The V segment lost 4 bases and the J segment 1 base; nucleotides outside the gene matches: 7. From germline, CDR1 is SGHRS and CDR2 YFSETQ. This CDR3 has 15 amino acids. The CDR3: CASSPYPGGQETQYF. The DNA for the CDR3 is TGCGCCAGCAGCCCTTACCCAGGGGGCCAAGAGACCCAGTACTTC. The full variable domain, its missing parts supplied by reference TRBV5-1 and TRBJ2-5, is KAGVTQTPRYLIKTRGQQVTLSCSPISGHRSVSWYQQTPGQGLQFLFEYFSETQRNKGNFPGRFSGRQFSNSRSEMNVSTLELGDSALYLCASSPYPGGQETQYFGPGTRLLVL.

This chain joins TRBV29-1 and TRBJ2-3, with D hard to call. The CDR3 totals 12 residues. Trimming stripped 7 bases from V and 4 bases from J, with 12 bases between. Germline V lookup: CDR1 SQVTM, CDR2 ANQGSEA. CDR3 protein: CSAPGWADTQYF. The CDR3 DNA is TGCAGCGCCCCCGGATGGGCAGATACGCAGTATTTT.

V usage is TRBV11-2 and J usage is TRBJ2-1; TRBD2 matches at 8 bases. Looked up from germline, CDR1 is SGHAT and CDR2 is FQNNGV. The CDR3 totals 16 residues. Unmatched junction bases numbered 8, after V lost 5 bases and J lost 2 bases. CDR3 sequence reads: CASSPGGAGAYNEQFF. The CDR3 DNA reads TGTGCCAGCAGCCCCGGGGGGGCCGGGGCCTACAATGAGCAGTTCTTC.

This clone was seen once. The rearrangement joins TRBV5-1 to TRBJ2-5; D possibly uses TRBD1 or TRBD2 (5 bases each). Per the germline V gene, CDR1 is SGHRS and CDR2 is YFSETQ. The V end was cut by 2 bases, the J end by 1 base, with 18 bases between. The CDR3 length is 17 residues. In DNA form, the CDR3 reads TGCGCCAGCAGCTTAGGGGCACTTCCCAGCGGCCAAGAGACCCAGTACTTC. Amino acid sequence: CASSLGALPSGQETQYF.

V usage is TRBV7-2 and J usage is TRBJ2-3; no clear D gene. CDR3 length: 14 amino acids. In germline, CDR1 is SGHTA, CDR2 FQGNSA. With 1 base removed from V and 6 bases from J, the gap between germline ends came to 11 bases. The CDR3 bases are TGTGCCAGCAGCTTAGTTACTATTGGGGATACGCAGTATTTT. It encodes CASSLVTIGDTQYF.

This chain joins TRBV19 and TRBJ1-1, with 7 nucleotides matching TRBD1. From germline, CDR1 is LNHDA and CDR2 SQIVND (reference sequence). The CDR3 loop spans 12 amino acids. V shed 6 bases, J shed 8 bases, and the junction held 6 bases outside the gene matches. The CDR3 region is CASRTGVREAFF. In nucleotides, the CDR3 is TGTGCCAGTAGAACAGGGGTCCGAGAAGCTTTCTTT.

A few counts support this clone. As DNA, the CDR3 is TGTGCCACCAGACTAGCGGTCACCAATGAGCAGTTCTTC. It specifies CATRLAVTNEQFF. The chain combines TRBV6-5 with TRBJ2-1, with 9 bases matching TRBD2. The J segment lost 6 bases and the V segment lost 10 bases, leaving 7 bases of the junction unmatched. From germline, CDR1 is MNHEY and CDR2 SVGAGI. This CDR3 is 13 amino acids long.

The chain combines TRBV5-1 with TRBJ2-7; 8 bases are a match to TRBD1. The CDR3 is 14 residues long. The V gene's germline CDR1 is SGHRS and CDR2 YFSETQ. J gave up 1 base and V 0 bases, and 0 bases lay outside the gene matches. The CDR3 reads CASSLGDRSYEQYF. The CDR3 region has the DNA TGCGCCAGCAGCTTGGGGGACAGGTCCTACGAGCAGTACTTC.

The chain recombines TRBV4-2 with TRBJ2-7; D is uncertain. The CDR3 extends over 15 amino acids. V lost 0 bases to trimming and J lost 3 bases, with 12 bases between them. Per the germline V gene, CDR1 is LGHNA and CDR2 is YNFKEQ. CDR3 loop: CASSQDYRASYEQYF. In DNA, the CDR3 is TGTGCCAGCAGCCAAGATTATAGAGCCAGCTACGAGCAGTACTTC.

The CDR3, as DNA: TGTGCCAGTAGTGCCCGACTAGCGGTAAATGAGCAGTTCTTC. This sequence encodes CASSARLAVNEQFF. The chain carries TRBV19 and TRBJ2-1; 9 bases align to TRBD2. CDR1 and CDR2 (germline): LNHDA, SQIVND (reference sequence). This CDR3 is built from 14 residues. With V trimmed by 5 bases and J by 7 bases, 6 bases remained unmatched.

The chain carries TRBV11-2 and TRBJ1-2; TRBD1 agrees at 8 bases. V lost 2 bases to trimming and J lost 0 bases; unmatched junction nucleotides: 8. The germline CDR1 and CDR2 sequences are SGHAT and FQNNGV. The CDR3 extends over 17 amino acids. In nucleotides, the CDR3 is TGTGCCAGCAGCTTATTGGCAGGGGGCCCTGCTAACTATGGCTACACCTTC. It yields the protein CASSLLAGGPANYGYTF.

The chain employs TRBV7-8 and TRBJ1-5; possibly TRBD1 for D (5 bases). The V gene lost 3 bases and the J gene lost 3 bases, with 9 bases spanning the gap. CDR1 is SGHVS, CDR2 FQNEAQ, per germline. The CDR3 has 14 residues. The CDR3 here is CASSFGALNQPQHF. In DNA, the CDR3 is TGTGCCAGCAGCTTCGGGGCCCTCAATCAGCCCCAGCATTTT.

This clone was detected once. The chain carries TRBV2 and TRBJ1-3; D might be TRBD1 (6 bases). The CDR3 consists of 16 residues. V was clipped by 3 bases and J by 0 bases, with 12 bases between them. CDR1 and CDR2 from the germline V gene are SNHLY and FYNNEI. The CDR3 coding sequence is TGTGCCAGCAGTGAGGTCCAGGGGTTCTCTGGAAACACCATATATTTT. Encoded protein: CASSEVQGFSGNTIYF.

The chain recombines TRBV4-2 with TRBJ2-1; D gene ambiguous. The V gene lost 7 bases and the J gene lost 10 bases, with 8 bases spanning the gap. Per germline, CDR1 LGHNA and CDR2 YNFKEQ. There are 10 residues in the CDR3. CDR3 DNA: TGTGCCAGCACCGTCTTGGAGCAGTTCTTC. It specifies CASTVLEQFF.

This chain links TRBV25-1 with TRBJ1-3, with a possible D match to TRBD1 (5 bases). This CDR3 has 13 amino acids. Germline V CDR1 and CDR2: MGHDK, SYGVNS. V was cut by 7 bases and J by 4 bases, with 11 bases left in between. The CDR3 region is CASTGALGNTIYF. CDR3 DNA: TGTGCCAGCACCGGGGCATTGGGAAACACCATATATTTT.

This clone was seen just once. The identical CDR3 is also encoded by other nucleotide sequences in the sample. The gene calls are TRBV18 and TRBJ1-1; a possible D gene is TRBD1 (5 bases). Trimming left V 6 bases short and J 0 bases short, with 14 bases between. Germline assignment: CDR1 KGHSH and CDR2 LQKENI. This CDR3 comprises 15 residues. CDR3 in amino acids: CASSRGGTMNTEAFF. CDR3 coding DNA: TGTGCCAGCTCCCGGGGGGGGACCATGAACACTGAAGCTTTCTTT.

V gene TRBV18 combines with J gene TRBJ2-7, with D uncertain. V lost 0 bases to trimming and J lost 1 base, with 4 bases between them. CDR1 KGHSH and CDR2 LQKENI come from the germline V gene. This CDR3 is built from 13 residues. The CDR3 nucleotides read TGTGCCAGCTCACCACCAGATTCCTACGAGCAGTACTTC. The encoded protein is CASSPPDSYEQYF.

The rearrangement joins TRBV19 to TRBJ2-5; D ambiguous. From germline, CDR1 is LNHDA and CDR2 SQIVND (reference sequence). The CDR3 is made up of 13 amino acids. Trimming shortened V by 4 bases and J by 5 bases, and 11 bases separated the two germline ends. CDR3 sequence (DNA): TGTGCCAGTAGTAATAGGAACTTCGAGACCCAGTACTTC. It encodes CASSNRNFETQYF.

The chain employs TRBV19 and TRBJ1-2, with TRBD1 as a possible D gene (5 bases). This CDR3 is 16 amino acids long. Germline loops: CDR1 LNHDA, CDR2 SQIVND (reference sequence). V was pared by 5 bases and J by 4 bases, with 20 bases between. CDR3 coding DNA: TGTGCCAGTAGTCCGGGGACGGACCCCAGTGGCTATGGCTACACCTTC. Residues: CASSPGTDPSGYGYTF.

V usage is TRBV11-2 and J usage is TRBJ2-7; possibly TRBD1 for D (5 bases). CDR1 SGHAT and CDR2 FQNNGV come from the germline V gene. This CDR3 is built from 12 residues. V lost 6 bases and J lost 2, with 8 bases in between. CDR3 in DNA: TGTGCCAGCAGGCAGGGCCCCTACGAGCAGTACTTC. It specifies CASRQGPYEQYF.

The chain is built from TRBV2 and TRBJ2-3, with D unclear. Deletions cut 5 bases from V and 0 bases from J, with 3 bases between. The CDR3 totals 12 residues. The V gene's germline CDR1 is SNHLY and CDR2 FYNNEI. CDR3 in DNA: TGTGCCAGCAGTCCTAGCACAGATACGCAGTATTTT. Amino acid sequence: CASSPSTDTQYF.

This clone was seen a single time. The chain couples TRBV10-1 to TRBJ2-2, with 8 bases lining up with TRBD1. CDR3 length: 13 residues. With 8 bases clipped from V and 6 bases from J, the junction kept 5 bases outside the gene matches. The germline V gene has CDR1 WNHNN and CDR2 SYGVQD (reference sequence). CDR3 protein: CASSPRGPGELFF. DNA for the CDR3: TGCGCCAGCTCTCCCAGGGGGCCCGGGGAGCTGTTTTTT.

The rearrangement uses TRBV7-9 and TRBJ2-5; D call uncertain. Germline V gene data show CDR1 as SEHNR and CDR2 as FQNEAQ (reference sequence). Trimming left V 5 bases short and J 7 bases short, with 14 bases between. This CDR3 spans 13 amino acids. The CDR3 DNA sequence: TGTGCCAGCAGCCGAGTGGGGTTGGGGACCCAGTACTTC. Translating gives CASSRVGLGTQYF.

The chain uses TRBV7-9 and TRBJ2-1; D might be TRBD2 (5 bases). CDR3 size: 11 residues. Trimming left V 8 bases short and J 5 bases short, with 7 bases between. Per germline, CDR1 SEHNR and CDR2 FQNEAQ (reference sequence). The CDR3 sequence: CASGLDNEQFF. The DNA for the CDR3 is TGTGCCAGCGGACTTGACAATGAGCAGTTCTTC.

The chain recombines TRBV18 with TRBJ1-1, with D perhaps matching TRBD1 (5 bases). Looked up from germline, CDR1 is KGHSH and CDR2 is LQKENI. V lost 10 bases, J lost 0 bases, and 15 bases lay in between. The length of the CDR3 is 14 residues. The CDR3 loop is CATGGGVMNTEAFF. The CDR3 DNA is TGTGCCACCGGAGGAGGGGTAATGAACACTGAAGCTTTCTTT. Drawing the rest from reference TRBV18 and TRBJ1-1, the complete variable domain is NAGVMQNPRHLVRRRGQEARLRCSPMKGHSHVYWYRQLPEEGLKFMVYLQKENIIDESGMPKERFSAEFPKEGPSILRIQQVVRGDSAAYFCATGGGVMNTEAFFGQGTRLTVV.

The V gene is TRBV13, the J gene TRBJ2-2; the match to TRBD1 covers 11 bases. CDR1 is PRHDT and CDR2 is FYEKMQ in the germline V gene (reference sequence). The CDR3 contains 16 residues. The V and J ends lost 5 bases and 6 bases, in that order; junction bases with no gene match: 8. CDR3 loop: CASSPAGTGGPGELFF. The CDR3 DNA reads as TGTGCCAGCAGCCCAGCGGGGACAGGGGGACCCGGGGAGCTGTTTTTT.

This chain joins TRBV5-1 and TRBJ2-1; 11 bases line up with TRBD2. Germline CDR1 and CDR2: SGHRS and YFSETQ. The CDR3 is 13 residues long. V was clipped by 0 bases and J by 12 bases; unmatched bases: 2. CDR3 nucleotides: TGCGCCAGCAGCTTGGATACTAGCGGGGGGCAGTTCTTC. Protein product: CASSLDTSGGQFF.